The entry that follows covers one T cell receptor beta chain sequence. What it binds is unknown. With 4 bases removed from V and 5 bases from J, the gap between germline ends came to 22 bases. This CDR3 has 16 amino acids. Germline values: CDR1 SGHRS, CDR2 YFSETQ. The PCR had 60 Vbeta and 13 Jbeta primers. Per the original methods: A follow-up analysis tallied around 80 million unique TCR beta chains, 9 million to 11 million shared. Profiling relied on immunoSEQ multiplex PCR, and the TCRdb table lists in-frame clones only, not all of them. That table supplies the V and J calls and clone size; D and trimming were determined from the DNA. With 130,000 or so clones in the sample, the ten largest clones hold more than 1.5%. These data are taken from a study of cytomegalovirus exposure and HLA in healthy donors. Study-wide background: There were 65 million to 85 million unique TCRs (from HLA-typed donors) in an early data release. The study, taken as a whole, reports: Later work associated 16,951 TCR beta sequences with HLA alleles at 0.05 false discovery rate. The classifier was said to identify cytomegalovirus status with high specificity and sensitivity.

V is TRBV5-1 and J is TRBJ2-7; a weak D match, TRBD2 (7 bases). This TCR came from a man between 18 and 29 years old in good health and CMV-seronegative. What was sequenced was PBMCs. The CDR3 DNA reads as TGCGCCAGCAGCCCCGGGGGGCTAGCGGCCCTCCACGAGCAGTACTTC. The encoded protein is CASSPGGLAALHEQYF.